Detailed here is one T cell receptor (beta chain). This clonotype has at least ten counts. No antigen is known for it. Per-base quality was not reported, and no clone a single base away is much larger than it. RNA was isolated from bulk unsorted tissue, and RNA quality was assessed with a NanoDrop ND-1000 and an Agilent 2100. Distant non-tumor tissue taken more than 3 cm from the tumor edge was used as the normal lung sample. The donors were newly diagnosed lung cancer patients admitted for thoracic surgery in China from August to November 2014 who had not received prior chemotherapy. Anyone who had undergone radiotherapy or chemotherapy before, or who had another cancer at the same time, was left out of the study. Surgical tissue pieces of 1-2 cm3 were preserved in RNAlater solution and stored at -80 °C until use. These data originate in a study of tumor and adjacent non-tumor tissue in lung cancer (dated by TCRdb to 2017 to 2018). In terms of the full investigation: By cancer type, the cohort comprised 12 adenocarcinoma patients, a couple of squamous cell carcinoma patients and 1 small cell lung cancer patient. The study compared bulk TCRbeta repertoires from lung tumor tissue and matched distant non-tumor lung tissue of roughly 14 lung cancer patients. Among the approximately 15 patients, ages ranged from roughly 31 to 85 years, some 10 were men and 5 were women, and disease was TNM stage I to III. Some 31 paired specimens, one tumor and one normal lung sample per patient, were profiled by TCRbeta CDR3 sequencing. In total, sequencing yielded 95 million to 150 million productive TCRbeta reads, which works out to an average of approximately 4 million reads per sample.

The library relied on multiplex PCR. Sequenced using an Illumina HiSeq 2500. Following protocols modified from ARM-PCR, the researchers constructed TCRbeta libraries through three rounds of nested PCR with primers (Table S4). Before sequencing, PCR products in the 200-500 bp range were cut out of the gel and cleaned up using the QIAquick gel extraction kit. Per the authors' processing: Trimmomatic was used to clean the reads, FLASH was used to merge the reads into complete CDR3 sequences, and MiTCR was used to assign the reads to V(D)J germline segments. VDJtools was used to compute clonal diversity as the inverse Simpson's index. A read counted as productive if the sequence was in-frame and lacked a premature stop codon. The raw public data were reprocessed by TCRdb itself: fastp quality trimming at Q25, MiXCR clonotype calling, in-frame beta chains only. All rows with the same CDR3 protein become a single entry with the most common DNA and genes. TCRdb, not the original authors, processed these V and J calls. Within this sample are tens of thousands of distinct CDR3 sequences, with less than 70% of them counted one time only. The leading ten clones occupy around a fifth of the sample.

From the cysteine up to the phenylalanine, the CDR3 has a length of 18 residues. Solely the CDR3 DNA is kept, with 54 bases framed from the first base. A distance of 18 bases separates the germline ends of V and J, which lose 0 bases and 0 bases respectively. For CDR1 and CDR2, the germline V gene (reference sequence) lists SGHNT and YYREEE. The research as a whole found: The cohort had only around 14 patients, and the authors noted that larger samples and more detailed clinical data are needed. The top 100 clones accounted for a significantly larger cumulative portion of the repertoire in normal lung than in tumor tissue. Significantly higher TCR diversity (inverse Simpson) was observed in tumor tissue than in normal lung tissue (around 450 vs 150, P = 0.0075, Mann-Whitney U test). The methods do not name the sequencing platform or mention unique molecular identifiers. TCR diversity was significantly higher in younger patients, and greater tumor TCR diversity was associated with shorter overall survival and shorter disease-free survival. Because peripheral blood was not sequenced, the blood TCRbeta repertoires of the lung cancer patients in the study went unexamined.

The receptor chain draws on TRBV5-4 and TRBJ1-1; there is no confident call for the D gene. The sample consisted of distant non-tumor lung tissue. The clonotype was recovered from a woman aged 40 to 49 with non-small cell lung cancer. The nucleotides read TGTGCCAGCAGCTTGGTCGGTCAGGTAGCGGGAATGAACACTGAAGCTTTCTTT. Its protein is CASSLVGQVAGMNTEAFF.